The 7 T cell receptor beta chains below come from one sample, sequenced in a study of cytomegalovirus exposure and HLA in healthy donors (dated by TCRdb to 2016 to 2017). Library preparation was by the immunoSEQ multiplex PCR assay. For the multiplex PCR, a mixture combining 60 forward primers for TCR Vbeta segments and 13 reverse primers for TCR Jbeta segments was used. TCRdb took over this immuneACCESS table, retaining in-frame rearrangements with V and J assigned. Such tables are incomplete; in checked studies, under half of the missing clones stem from an unresolved V gene, and the remainder is unexplained. This sample's table has entries for tens of thousands of clones. Jointly, the top ten make up approximately 1.5% of the sample. Specimen: PBMCs. Every receptor here comes from a woman aged 60-75 years in good health and CMV-seronegative.

V and J are TRBV6-1 and TRBJ1-4; the D is unclear. V lost 6 bases, J lost 6 bases, and 11 bases lay in between. The CDR3 is 13 amino acids. Germline V gene data show CDR1 as MNHNS and CDR2 as SASEGT. CDR3 protein: CASSFGGDEKLFF. The DNA for the CDR3 is TGTGCCAGCAGCTTCGGTGGAGATGAAAAACTGTTTTTT.

The rearrangement joins TRBV7-2 to TRBJ2-5; possible D gene TRBD1, 5 bases. Trimming stripped 1 base from V and 5 bases from J, with 17 bases between. Looked up from germline, CDR1 is SGHTA and CDR2 is FQGNSA. There are 16 residues in the CDR3. CDR3 DNA sequence: TGTGCCAGCAGCTTAGAGGCTGGCCTTCCAGGGGAGACCCAGTACTTC. As protein: CASSLEAGLPGETQYF.

The chain links TRBV15 to TRBJ1-2, with D possibly TRBD1 on 5 matching bases. This CDR3 contains 14 residues. V was clipped by 3 bases and J by 3 bases, with 11 bases between them. Germline assignment: CDR1 LNHNV and CDR2 YYDKDF (reference sequence). The CDR3 DNA is TGTGCCACCAGCAGCCAGCCGGGGGACTATGGCTACACCTTC. This sequence encodes CATSSQPGDYGYTF.

The CDR3 bases are TGTGCCAGCAGCTTTGTTGGAGTCGCTGGTCTCAGCTCCTACAATGAGCAGTTCTTC. Encoded protein: CASSFVGVAGLSSYNEQFF. The gene calls are TRBV13 and TRBJ2-1; no clear D gene. The CDR3 spans 19 residues. Germline V gives CDR1 PRHDT, CDR2 FYEKMQ (reference sequence). The ends were cut back, 3 bases at V and 0 bases at J, with 21 bases in the middle.

V is TRBV5-4 and J is TRBJ2-3, with 7 nucleotides matching TRBD2. J lost 6 bases, V lost 2 bases, and 9 bases had no gene match. Per germline, CDR1 SGHNT and CDR2 YYREEE (reference sequence). CDR3 size: 15 residues. The CDR3 coding sequence is TGTGCCAGCAGCTTAGGCGGGAGCAGGGACGATACGCAGTATTTT. The encoded protein is CASSLGGSRDDTQYF.

The chain recombines TRBV4-1 with TRBJ2-7, with 11 nucleotides matching TRBD1. Germline lookup yields CDR1 MGHRA and CDR2 YSYEKL. The CDR3 runs 15 residues. Unmatched junction bases numbered 6, after V lost 4 bases and J lost 4 bases. CDR3 nucleotides: TGCGCCAGCAGCCCCCGGGACAGGGGGAGGTACGAGCAGTACTTC. This encodes CASSPRDRGRYEQYF.

V is TRBV11-2 and J is TRBJ2-1, with D hard to call. V lost 2 bases to trimming and J lost 10 bases, with 6 bases between them. In germline, CDR1 is SGHAT, CDR2 FQNNGV. The CDR3 has 11 amino acids. The CDR3 DNA sequence: TGTGCCAGCAGCTTAAGCTGGGAGCAGTTCTTC. The encoded protein is CASSLSWEQFF.